This TCR beta chain was sequenced during a study of T-cell memory formation after mild COVID-19 (TCRdb year 2021). Looking at the study overall: TCR sequence clusters from the two donors were found to be largely donor specific. In a couple of donors, T-cell clones that expanded and contracted after mild COVID-19 were followed by sequencing TCRalpha and TCRbeta repertoires longitudinally. The cohort was made up of two young adult volunteers, one female and one male, who were previously healthy. The study at large found these results: Clones contracting from day 15 to 85 had balanced CD4/CD8 phenotypes, while a second wave expanding from day 15 to 37 was biased towards CD4+. SARS-CoV-2 specificity of the second-wave clones peaking on day 37 was not confirmed. The detection of some responding clones in pre-infection memory suggests that pre-existing cross-reactive memory T cells joined the SARS-CoV-2 response. The study included only two mild cases, and larger cohorts that include severe cases with pre-infection samples were judged to be necessary. Contracting CD4+ clones were located mainly in the CM and EM memory subsets, whereas CD8+ clones were found to be enriched in EMRA.

From its cysteine to its phenylalanine, the CDR3 spans 10 amino acids. The only DNA kept is the CDR3, 30 bases in frame from the first base. V gives up 4 bases and J gives up 10 bases, and the segment between their germline ends measures 6 bases. The data were produced on an Illumina NovaSeq 6000. Using 5'RACE with constant-segment primers, TCRalpha and TCRbeta cDNA libraries were constructed, with sample barcodes and unique molecular identifiers added in the process. Trizol reagent was used to extract RNA from every sample. The libraries were amplified in two PCR steps, and the second step added a second sample barcode and Illumina TruSeq adapters. Sequencing of libraries was performed on an Illumina NovaSeq with 2 x 150 bp paired-end reads. In the authors' own workflow: The reads were demultiplexed and collapsed into UMI-guided consensus sequences using migec v1.2.7. Using mixcr v2.1.11, UMI consensuses were aligned to TRA and TRB V and J templates and then assembled into clonotypes. A clonotype was counted as expanded or contracted only when both edgeR and NoisET called the clonotype significant, with the noise models trained on biological replicates. For edgeR calls, the cutoffs were a false discovery rate-adjusted p below 0.01 and a log2 fold-change threshold of 1. As an exploratory analysis of dynamics, max-normalized trajectories of the 1000 most abundant clonotypes were examined with PCA combined with hierarchical clustering. Each responding clone was given a CD4 or CD8 phenotype based on the CD4+ and CD8+ repertoires, which had been sequenced separately. Through fastp at Q25 and MiXCR, TCRdb rebuilt clones from the public reads, retaining in-frame beta chains. Each CDR3 protein appears once, grouped with its most common genes and DNA. The V and J calls, along with clone size, are taken from TCRdb and not from the paper's own processing. The sample profile shows 250,000 to 300,000 distinct CDR3 sequences; about a sixth of them were found once. Roughly 20% of the sample comes from the top ten.

Ficoll-Paque density gradient centrifugation was the method used to isolate PBMCs. With regard to this clonotype: Its antigen is unknown. No base quality values were provided; no much bigger clone lies one nucleotide off.

The source of this sequence is a young man who had mild COVID-19 (a few samples of this study predate the infection). The sample titles of this study are shuffled in the database, so cell type and time point are left out; the donor was told from shared clones. The V and J segments used are TRBV12-3 or TRBV12-4 and TRBJ2-3; the D gene assignment is ambiguous. Sequencing was performed on PBMCs or a T cell subset sorted from them (not recorded which). The CDR3 protein sequence reads: CASSYYAQYF. The DNA is TGTGCCAGCAGTTATTATGCGCAGTATTTT.